The 31 T cell receptor beta chains listed next were all sequenced from one sample in a study of PD-1 blockade in classical Hodgkin lymphoma. The protocol was immunoSEQ multiplex PCR, while the TCRdb copy is restricted to in-frame clones and leaves out a portion. The sample yields tens of thousands of clones, roughly 87% seen once. Time point noted: cycle 4 day 1 (C4D1), after 6 weeks of nivolumab. There was relapse after autologous stem cell transplantation in every patient, and there was variation in brentuximab vedotin exposure. Specimen: peripheral blood mononuclear cells (PBMCs), collected before the fourth cycle of nivolumab. These TCRs come from a human donor with classical Hodgkin lymphoma.

As for this clone: Its ends do not fully match the called genes, so a read error is possible. The same CDR3 also results from other DNA sequences found in this sample. This chain uses TRBV6-5 with TRBJ2-7; possible D gene TRBD1, 6 bases. CDR1 and CDR2 from the germline V gene are MNHEY and SVGAGI. The CDR3 length is 16 residues. The CDR3 sequence is CASSYFRKNRVYEQYF. The CDR3 nucleotides are TGTGCCAGCAGTTACTTCAGGAAAAACAGGGTCTACGAGCAATACTTC.

The rearrangement joins TRBV10-3 to TRBJ1-2; a possible D gene is TRBD1 (5 bases). The CDR3 loop spans 12 amino acids. CDR1 is ENHRY and CDR2 is SYGVKD in the germline V gene. Trimming took 4 bases from V and 11 from J, leaving 14 bases between them. The CDR3 DNA reads TGTGCCATCAGTGGGCAGGGCTACCTTTACACCTTC. It encodes CAISGQGYLYTF.

This clone was seen only once. V is TRBV5-1 and J is TRBJ2-3; a possible D gene is TRBD2 (6 bases). CDR1 and CDR2 from the germline V gene are SGHRS and YFSETQ. The CDR3 has 18 residues. V shed 5 bases and J shed 0 bases, with 22 bases lying between them. This CDR3 reads CASRRTIGFPGSTDTQYF. The CDR3 bases are TGCGCCAGCAGAAGGACTATCGGGTTTCCTGGAAGCACAGATACGCAGTATTTT.

The chain links TRBV5-1 to TRBJ1-1; 7 bases align to TRBD1. The CDR3 extends over 16 amino acids. With V trimmed by 1 base and J by 1 base, 7 bases remained unmatched. Germline V CDR1 and CDR2: SGHRS, YFSETQ. The CDR3, as DNA: TGCGCCAGCAGCTTGATGTCAGGGGGATCGAACACTGAAGCTTTCTTT. Its translation is CASSLMSGGSNTEAFF. The full variable domain, completed using reference TRBV5-1 and TRBJ1-1, is KAGVTQTPRYLIKTRGQQVTLSCSPISGHRSVSWYQQTPGQGLQFLFEYFSETQRNKGNFPGRFSGRQFSNSRSEMNVSTLELGDSALYLCASSLMSGGSNTEAFFGQGTRLTVV.

The V call is TRBV5-1, the J call TRBJ1-5; no clear D. V dropped 2 bases and J dropped 4 bases, with 10 bases sitting between them. In germline, CDR1 is SGHRS, CDR2 YFSETQ. The CDR3 spans 14 residues. The CDR3 loop is CASSFGFGNQPQHF. The DNA of the CDR3 is TGCGCCAGCAGCTTTGGTTTCGGGAATCAGCCCCAGCATTTT.

CDR3 sequence: CASHGVWGGYTF. In nucleotides, the CDR3 is TGTGCCAGCCACGGGGTCTGGGGCGGCTACACCTTC. The genes are TRBV25-1 and TRBJ1-2; D perhaps matches TRBD1 (5 bases). Germline V gene data show CDR1 as MGHDK and CDR2 as SYGVNS. CDR3 length: 12 residues. Trimming removed 8 bases at V and 8 bases at J, with 15 bases between.

The chain recombines TRBV7-2 with TRBJ1-1; D is ambiguous. The CDR3 runs to 15 residues. Germline V lookup: CDR1 SGHTA, CDR2 FQGNSA. Deletions cut 3 bases from V and 3 bases from J, with 14 bases between. CDR3 in amino acids: CASSLLGAGYTEAFF. The CDR3 bases are TGTGCCAGCAGCTTGCTGGGCGCCGGGTACACTGAAGCTTTCTTT. The variable domain in full, with the rest retrieved from reference TRBV7-2 and TRBJ1-1, is GAGVSQSPSNKVTEKGKDVELRCDPISGHTALYWYRQSLGQGLEFLIYFQGNSAPDKSGLPSDRFSAERTGGSVSTLTIQRTQQEDSAVYLCASSLLGAGYTEAFFGQGTRLTVV.

This clone appeared a single time. Germline and junction disagree at one end, which may indicate a read error. The chain recombines TRBV6-1 with TRBJ2-4; no firm D call. Germline values: CDR1 MNHNS, CDR2 SASEGT. The CDR3 has 11 amino acids. The CDR3 protein is CASSTGWPKTF. The CDR3 DNA sequence: TGTGCCAGCAGTACCGGCTGGCCAAAGACATTC.

This chain uses TRBV7-9 with TRBJ2-3; D may be TRBD1 (6 bases). Germline-derived CDR1 and CDR2 are SEHNR and FQNEAQ (reference sequence). This CDR3 contains 12 residues. V was pared by 1 base and J by 9 bases, with 8 bases between. CDR3 residues: CASSLEDRTQYF. The CDR3 coding sequence is TGTGCCAGCAGCTTAGAGGACAGAACGCAGTATTTT. Based on the CDR3 plus reference TRBV7-9 and TRBJ2-3, the full variable domain is DTGVSQNPRHKITKRGQNVTFRCDPISEHNRLYWYRQTLGQGPEFLTYFQNEAQLEKSRLLSDRFSAERPKGSFSTLEIQRTEQGDSAMYLCASSLEDRTQYFGPGTRLTVL.

This chain joins TRBV19 and TRBJ2-4; 10 bases are a match to TRBD1. V was pared by 1 base and J by 6 bases, with 3 bases of the junction left unmatched. The germline gives CDR1 LNHDA, CDR2 SQIVND (reference sequence). This CDR3 is built from 15 residues. CDR3 in amino acids: CASSIGGQGVNIQYF. The CDR3 DNA is TGTGCCAGTAGTATAGGAGGACAGGGGGTAAACATTCAGTACTTC.

This clone was counted only a few times. This sequence joins TRBV28 and TRBJ1-4; maybe TRBD1 (5 bases). Trimming stripped 2 bases from V and 7 bases from J, with 8 bases between. The CDR3 totals 13 residues. Germline V gene sequence: CDR1 MDHEN, CDR2 SYDVKM. In DNA, the CDR3 is TGTGCCAGCAGTTTACAGGGCCTTGAAAAACTGTTTTTT. Protein sequence: CASSLQGLEKLFF.

V and J are TRBV5-1 and TRBJ1-4; a possible D gene is TRBD1 (5 bases). Trimming took 4 bases from V and 0 from J, leaving 13 bases between them. The CDR3 contains 16 residues. Per the germline V gene, CDR1 is SGHRS and CDR2 is YFSETQ. The CDR3 coding sequence is TGCGCCAGCAGCAGGGACCGCAGAGCAACTAATGAAAAACTGTTTTTT. Its translation is CASSRDRRATNEKLFF.

J is TRBJ1-2 and V is TRBV13; D gene uncertain. CDR3 length: 12 amino acids. The germline gives CDR1 PRHDT, CDR2 FYEKMQ (reference sequence). V lost 2 bases and J lost 4, with 5 bases in between. CDR3 nucleotides: TGTGCCAGCAGCTTACGGTTCTATGGCTACACCTTC. This encodes CASSLRFYGYTF. The full variable domain, with the rest looked up from reference TRBV13 and TRBJ1-2, is AAGVIQSPRHLIKEKRETATLKCYPIPRHDTVYWYQQGPGQDPQFLISFYEKMQSDKGSIPDRFSAQQFSDYHSELNMSSLELGDSALYFCASSLRFYGYTFGSGTRLTVV.

This clone was recorded once. The chain combines TRBV9 with TRBJ2-2; no definite D call. Deletions cut 1 base from V and 5 bases from J, with 9 bases between. The CDR3 extends over 14 amino acids. CDR1 is SGDLS and CDR2 is YYNGEE in the germline V gene. CDR3 region: CASSVLLGTGELFF. CDR3 DNA sequence: TGTGCCAGCAGCGTACTATTAGGGACCGGGGAGCTGTTTTTT.

The chain joins TRBV27 to TRBJ1-4; D uncertain. The CDR3 runs to 11 residues. The germline CDR1 and CDR2 sequences are MNHEY and SMNVEV (reference sequence). V shed 5 bases and J shed 8 bases, with 6 bases lying between them. The CDR3 is CASSKGEKLFF. The CDR3, as DNA: TGTGCCAGCAGTAAAGGGGAAAAACTGTTTTTT.

V usage is TRBV19 and J usage is TRBJ1-6; D uncertain. In germline, CDR1 is LNHDA, CDR2 SQIVND (reference sequence). The CDR3 extends over 14 amino acids. V was cut by 3 bases and J by 7 bases, with 10 bases left in between. DNA for the CDR3: TGTGCCAGTAGTATCCCGACTGGGAATTCACCCCTCCACTTT. Protein sequence: CASSIPTGNSPLHF.

Here the CDR3 DNA reads TGCGCCAGCAGCCAAGACGTAAAAACTAGCGGGCTTAGGAATGAGCAGTTCTTC. This translates into CASSQDVKTSGLRNEQFF. The V call is TRBV4-1, the J call TRBJ2-1, with TRBD2 matching over 9 bases. The length of the CDR3 is 18 residues. CDR1 is MGHRA and CDR2 is YSYEKL in the germline V gene. The trim removed 0 bases at V and 7 bases at J, leaving 13 bases unmatched.

This chain links TRBV5-1 with TRBJ1-1, with D perhaps matching TRBD1 (5 bases). Germline V CDR1 and CDR2: SGHRS, YFSETQ. Trimming removed 5 bases at V and 4 bases at J, with 12 bases between. The CDR3 is made up of 13 amino acids. CDR3 in amino acids: CASRSPGGTEAFF. The CDR3 region has the DNA TGCGCCAGCAGGTCCCCTGGGGGCACTGAAGCTTTCTTT.

The V gene is TRBV5-1, the J gene TRBJ1-4; D unresolved. CDR1 is SGHRS, CDR2 YFSETQ, per germline. V was shortened by 4 bases and J by 8 bases, with 15 bases between the two germline ends. The CDR3 has 14 amino acids. As DNA, the CDR3 is TGCGCCAGCAGCCCCGAAGGGTTTAGCGAAAAACTGTTTTTT. This translates into CASSPEGFSEKLFF.

CDR3 DNA sequence: TGTGCCAGCTCACCCCCCGAACAGGGCCCTAATGAAAAACTGTTTTTT. This codes for CASSPPEQGPNEKLFF. J is TRBJ1-4 and V is TRBV18; possibly TRBD1 for D (6 bases). V lost 3 bases and J lost 3, with 14 bases in between. The germline gives CDR1 KGHSH, CDR2 LQKENI. CDR3 length: 16 amino acids.

This sequence joins TRBV5-1 and TRBJ1-1; D ambiguous. There are 14 residues in the CDR3. Trimming left V 1 base short and J 3 bases short, with 10 bases between. The germline V gene has CDR1 SGHRS and CDR2 YFSETQ. The CDR3 DNA is TGCGCCAGCAGCTTGTTAGGGATTGACACTGAAGCTTTCTTT. Translated: CASSLLGIDTEAFF.

DNA of the CDR3: TGCGCCAGCAGCTTGGAGACGTACGGGACCCAGTACTTC. This codes for CASSLETYGTQYF. The V and J genes are TRBV5-1 and TRBJ2-5, with D hard to call. This CDR3 has 13 amino acids. V lost 0 bases and J 7 bases, leaving 10 bases between the germline ends. The germline gives CDR1 SGHRS, CDR2 YFSETQ.

This chain joins TRBV28 and TRBJ1-1; D unclear. The V gene's germline CDR1 is MDHEN and CDR2 SYDVKM. The CDR3 covers 15 residues. V was clipped by 2 bases and J by 6 bases, with 16 bases between them. Here the CDR3 DNA reads TGTGCCAGCAGTTTAATATGGGGAGTTGGCGCTGAAGCTTTCTTT. As protein: CASSLIWGVGAEAFF.

The chain employs TRBV7-9 and TRBJ1-4; 7 nucleotides align to TRBD1. CDR1 is SEHNR and CDR2 is FQNEAQ in the germline V gene (reference sequence). CDR3 length: 16 amino acids. The junction had 11 bases not matched to a gene; V was cut back by 7 bases and J by 3 bases. As DNA, the CDR3 is TGTGCCAGCACCCCCGGAGGGGGCGGGGCTAATGAAAAACTGTTTTTT. Translated: CASTPGGGGANEKLFF.

V gene TRBV28 combines with J gene TRBJ2-6; D is unresolved. Germline lookup yields CDR1 MDHEN and CDR2 SYDVKM. Trimming left V 3 bases short and J 0 bases short, with 6 bases between. This CDR3 contains 15 residues. The CDR3 is CASSFIGSGANVLTF. CDR3 nucleotide sequence: TGTGCCAGCAGTTTTATCGGCTCTGGGGCCAACGTCCTGACTTTC. The full variable domain, its missing parts supplied by reference TRBV28 and TRBJ2-6, is DVKVTQSSRYLVKRTGEKVFLECVQDMDHENMFWYRQDPGLGLRLIYFSYDVKMKEKGDIPEGYSVSREKKERFSLILESASTNQTSMYLCASSFIGSGANVLTFGAGSRLTVL.

The V and J genes are TRBV5-1 and TRBJ1-1; D uncertain. The V gene's germline CDR1 is SGHRS and CDR2 YFSETQ. The CDR3 has 14 amino acids. The V gene lost 0 bases and the J gene lost 3 bases, with 9 bases spanning the gap. Here the CDR3 DNA reads TGCGCCAGCAGCTTGGACCTGTCGTACACTGAAGCTTTCTTT. As protein: CASSLDLSYTEAFF.

This chain connects TRBV7-6 to TRBJ2-5; 10 nucleotides match TRBD2. The CDR3 is made up of 15 amino acids. Losses at the gene ends were 5 bases for V and 4 bases for J; bases not matched to a gene: 7. CDR1 SGHVS and CDR2 FNYEAQ come from the germline V gene. CDR3 in amino acids: CASSPAGGGRETQYF. The CDR3 nucleotides read TGTGCCAGCAGCCCAGCGGGGGGGGGACGAGAGACCCAGTACTTC.

This sequence joins TRBV28 and TRBJ2-5, with D perhaps matching TRBD1 (5 bases). The CDR3 extends over 16 amino acids. V was cut by 3 bases and J by 4 bases, with 18 bases left in between. The germline CDR1 and CDR2 sequences are MDHEN and SYDVKM. The CDR3 region has the DNA TGTGCCAGCAGTTTTTTGGAACAGGCCGGTCGAGAGACCCAGTACTTC. It translates to CASSFLEQAGRETQYF.

V and J are TRBV5-1 and TRBJ2-1; no reliable D call. Looked up from germline, CDR1 is SGHRS and CDR2 is YFSETQ. The V gene lost 2 bases and the J gene lost 4 bases, with 4 bases spanning the gap. The CDR3 loop spans 12 amino acids. The CDR3 loop reads CASSLSYNEQFF. The CDR3, as DNA: TGCGCCAGCAGCTTATCATACAATGAGCAGTTCTTC.

In this sample, this clone turned up once. V is TRBV6-5 and J is TRBJ2-5, with 9 nucleotides matching TRBD2. CDR3 length: 15 residues. J was trimmed by 0 bases and V by 6 bases; bases with no gene match: 5. Germline V gene lookup returns CDR1 MNHEY and CDR2 SVGAGI. As DNA, the CDR3 is TGTGCCAGCAGATCTAGCGGGGCGTACCAAGAGACCCAGTACTTC. Translated, it gives CASRSSGAYQETQYF.

This clone was recorded once. The chain links TRBV5-1 to TRBJ2-7; D possibly corresponds to TRBD1 (7 bases). The CDR3 has 15 residues. The V end was cut by 0 bases, the J end by 3 bases, with 13 bases between. The germline V gene encodes CDR1 SGHRS and CDR2 YFSETQ. The CDR3 sequence is CASSLVSGGNYEQYF. DNA of the CDR3: TGCGCCAGCAGCTTGGTATCAGGGGGGAACTACGAGCAGTACTTC.